The clone carrying this TCR beta chain was counted a few times. CDR1 and CDR2 (germline): LGHNA, YNFKEQ. V gave up 0 bases and J gave up 7 bases, with 13 bases separating them. CDR3 length: 15 amino acids. Per the original methods: From reference gene primer amplification, estimates of nucleated cell counts were derived. Profiling relied on immunoSEQ multiplex PCR, and the TCRdb table lists in-frame clones only, not all of them. From that table come the V and J calls and clone size; the DNA was used to work out D and trimming. Of 200,000 to 250,000 clones in the sample, roughly 86% were seen once. The data were taken from a study of blood T cell repertoires in COVID-19. The cohort comprised adults aged roughly 18 to 100 years residing in approximately 25 US areas. Assignments of participants to cohorts depended upon their own reported clinical history. Cohort 3 recovery required two negative PCRs, clearance, or symptom resolution.

The specimen sequenced was PBMCs or T cells enriched from blood (not recorded which). V and J are TRBV4-2 and TRBJ2-1; TRBD2 is a possible D gene (6 bases). The receptor's source is a woman aged 50 to 60 who had recovered from COVID-19. The CDR3 loop reads CASSQELSGWNEQFF. The CDR3 DNA reads as TGTGCCAGCAGCCAAGAATTAAGCGGGTGGAATGAGCAGTTCTTC.